This T cell receptor beta chain was recovered during a study of CD8+ T cells in alopecia areata. The wider study: At a dose of 5 to 10 mg twice daily, oral tofacitinib was given to treated patients. Study-wide results and caveats: It was observed that many expanded lesional clones persisted in scalp and blood during tofacitinib.

The CDR3 runs 16 residues. CDR1 GTSNPN and CDR2 SVGIG come from the germline V gene (reference sequence). V trimming: 5 bases; J trimming: 2 bases; junction bases outside the gene matches: 14. As to treatment: oral pan-JAK inhibitor, 5-10 mg twice daily. From alopecia areata patients, lesional scalp punch biopsies and peripheral blood were collected. RNA was isolated and reverse transcribed to cDNA, the sequencing template. Method: immunoSEQ multiplex PCR; TCRdb's copy keeps in-frame clones and lacks some. The data show about 140,000 clones, roughly four fifths seen once. About this clone itself: The antigen remains undetermined.

The starting material was CD8+ T cells sorted from blood, obtained at week 4, from a patient treated with tofacitinib. The receptor was derived from a human donor with alopecia areata. The J gene is TRBJ1-2, the V gene TRBV30; TRBD1 matches at 7 bases. This CDR3 is CAWEGEGPGQNYGYTF. CDR3 in DNA: TGTGCCTGGGAGGGGGAAGGTCCGGGACAGAACTATGGCTACACCTTC.